This passage covers 10 T cell receptor beta chains from one sample sequenced in a study of blood T cell repertoires in COVID-19. TCRdb's table, derived via immunoSEQ multiplex PCR, lists solely in-frame clones and lacks some. This sample has some 58,000 clones, with around nine tenths found just once. The sequenced material came from peripheral blood. These receptors came from a man aged 45 to 65 with acute or convalescent COVID-19.

The V gene is TRBV11-2, the J gene TRBJ2-1; D gene uncertain. There are 12 residues in the CDR3. Trimming stripped 1 base from V and 6 bases from J, with 4 bases between. Germline values: CDR1 SGHAT, CDR2 FQNNGV. The DNA of the CDR3 is TGTGCCAGCAGCTTAGGTCTCAATGAGCAGTTCTTC. Translation gives CASSLGLNEQFF.

V usage is TRBV2 and J usage is TRBJ1-2; 8 positions agree with TRBD1. The CDR3 contains 13 residues. V shed 6 bases and J 3 bases; nucleotides not matched to a gene: 3. The V gene's germline CDR1 is SNHLY and CDR2 FYNNEI. Here the CDR3 reads CASREGQDYGYTF. CDR3 sequence (DNA): TGTGCCAGCAGGGAGGGACAGGACTATGGCTACACCTTC.

The chain is built from TRBV4-1 and TRBJ2-1; TRBD1 agrees at 9 bases. The CDR3 consists of 15 residues. Trimming at V came to 5 bases and at J to 8 bases, leaving 10 bases not matched to a gene. Per the germline V gene, CDR1 is MGHRA and CDR2 is YSYEKL. DNA for the CDR3: TGCGCCAGCAGCGTCCGGGACAGGGTCCAGGATGAGCAGTTCTTC. Protein product: CASSVRDRVQDEQFF.

As for this clone: The identical CDR3 is also encoded by other nucleotide sequences in the sample. V is TRBV27 and J is TRBJ2-7; 8 positions match TRBD1. The CDR3 runs to 15 residues. The junction had 9 bases not matched to a gene; V was cut back by 5 bases and J by 3 bases. In germline, CDR1 is MNHEY, CDR2 SMNVEV (reference sequence). CDR3 region: CASSPRTGRLYEQYF. In DNA, the CDR3 is TGTGCCAGCAGTCCACGGACAGGGCGTCTCTACGAGCAGTACTTC.

CDR3 coding DNA: TGTGCCAGCAGTGAAGGGGGGGGCGTGGATGGCTACACCTTC. Amino acids: CASSEGGGVDGYTF. The chain couples TRBV6-1 to TRBJ1-2, with a possible D match to TRBD1 (6 bases). The CDR3 is 14 residues long. Germline values: CDR1 MNHNS, CDR2 SASEGT. Trimming pared 1 base from V and 6 bases from J, leaving 12 bases between.

The rearrangement links TRBV10-2 to TRBJ1-1; no clear D. V dropped 0 bases and J dropped 0 bases, with 11 bases sitting between them. This CDR3 spans 16 amino acids. Looked up from germline, CDR1 is WSHSY and CDR2 is SAAADI. In DNA form, the CDR3 reads TGCGCCAGCAGTGAGTCGATGAGCTCGATGAACACTGAAGCTTTCTTT. The encoded protein is CASSESMSSMNTEAFF.

The gene calls are TRBV7-6 and TRBJ2-5, with a possible D match to TRBD2 (6 bases). The germline gives CDR1 SGHVS, CDR2 FNYEAQ. The CDR3 is made up of 12 amino acids. V lost 3 bases to trimming and J lost 5 bases, with 7 bases between them. This chain's CDR3 is CASSFRGETQYF. The CDR3 nucleotides read TGTGCCAGCAGCTTTCGGGGGGAGACCCAGTACTTC.

The J gene is TRBJ2-1, the V gene TRBV5-5, with 8 bases aligning to TRBD2. The length of the CDR3 is 15 residues. V shed 1 base, J shed 5 bases, and the junction held 5 bases outside the gene matches. The germline V gene encodes CDR1 SGHKS and CDR2 YYEKEE (reference sequence). The CDR3 DNA follows: TGTGCCAGCAGCTTGCAAGCGGGAGCCAACAATGAGCAGTTCTTC. This sequence encodes CASSLQAGANNEQFF.

The V gene is TRBV3-1 (or the pseudogene TRBV3-2), the J gene TRBJ1-4, with 8 bases fitting TRBD1. Germline V gene sequence: CDR1 LGHDT, CDR2 YNNKEL (reference sequence). This CDR3 region has 14 residues. With 4 bases clipped from V and 10 bases from J, the junction kept 8 bases outside the gene matches. CDR3 residues: CASSRSGQGGKLFF. The CDR3 coding sequence is TGTGCCAGCAGCCGCTCCGGACAGGGTGGAAAACTGTTTTTT.

This sequence joins TRBV5-1 and TRBJ1-4, with 7 bases matching TRBD1. Germline lookup yields CDR1 SGHRS and CDR2 YFSETQ. The length of the CDR3 is 15 residues. The trim removed 4 bases at V and 7 bases at J, leaving 10 bases unmatched. CDR3 coding DNA: TGCGCCAGCAGCCATCTTGAAGGGGGCGGTGAAAAACTGTTTTTT. It yields the protein CASSHLEGGGEKLFF.